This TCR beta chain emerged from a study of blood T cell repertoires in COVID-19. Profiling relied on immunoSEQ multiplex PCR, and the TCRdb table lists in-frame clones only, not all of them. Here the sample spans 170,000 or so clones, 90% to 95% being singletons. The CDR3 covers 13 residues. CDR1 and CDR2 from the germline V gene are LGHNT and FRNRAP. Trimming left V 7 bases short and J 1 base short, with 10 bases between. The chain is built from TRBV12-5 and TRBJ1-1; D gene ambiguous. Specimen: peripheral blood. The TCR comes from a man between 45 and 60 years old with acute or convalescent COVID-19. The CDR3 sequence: CASEAGSNTEAFF. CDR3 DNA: TGTGCTAGTGAGGCAGGATCGAACACTGAAGCTTTCTTT.